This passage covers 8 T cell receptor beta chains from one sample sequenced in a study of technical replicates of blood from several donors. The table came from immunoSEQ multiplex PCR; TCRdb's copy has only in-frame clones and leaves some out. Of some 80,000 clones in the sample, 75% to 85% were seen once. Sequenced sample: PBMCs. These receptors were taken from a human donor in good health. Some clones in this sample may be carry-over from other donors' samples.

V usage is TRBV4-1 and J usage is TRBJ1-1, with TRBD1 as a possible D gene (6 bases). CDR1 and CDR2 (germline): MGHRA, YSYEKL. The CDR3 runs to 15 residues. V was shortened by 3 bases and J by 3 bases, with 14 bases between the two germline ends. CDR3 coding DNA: TGCGCCAGCAGCCAGCTGGGGGCCCCGGACACTGAAGCTTTCTTT. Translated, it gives CASSQLGAPDTEAFF.

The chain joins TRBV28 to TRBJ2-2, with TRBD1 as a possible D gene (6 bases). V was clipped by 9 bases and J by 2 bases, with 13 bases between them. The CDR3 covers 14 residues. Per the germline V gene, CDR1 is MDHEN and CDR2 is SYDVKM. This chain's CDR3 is CASSLQGNTGELFF. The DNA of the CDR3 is TGTGCCAGTAGCTTACAGGGTAACACCGGGGAGCTGTTTTTT.

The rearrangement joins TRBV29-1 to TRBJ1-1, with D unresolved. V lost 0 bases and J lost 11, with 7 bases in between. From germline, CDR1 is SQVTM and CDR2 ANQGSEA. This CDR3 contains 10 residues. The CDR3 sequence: CSVEETGAFF. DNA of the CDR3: TGCAGCGTTGAAGAAACGGGGGCTTTCTTT.

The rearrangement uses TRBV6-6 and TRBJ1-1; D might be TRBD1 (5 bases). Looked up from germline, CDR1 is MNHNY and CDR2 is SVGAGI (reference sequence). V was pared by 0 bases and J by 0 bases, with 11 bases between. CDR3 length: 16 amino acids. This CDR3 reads CASSYSGRALNTEAFF. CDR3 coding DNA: TGTGCCAGCAGTTACTCGGGCAGGGCCTTGAACACTGAAGCTTTCTTT.

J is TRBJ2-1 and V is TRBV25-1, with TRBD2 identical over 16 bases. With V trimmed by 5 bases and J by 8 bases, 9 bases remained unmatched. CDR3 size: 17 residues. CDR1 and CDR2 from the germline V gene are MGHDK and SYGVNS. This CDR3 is CASSSTGTSGGAYEQFF. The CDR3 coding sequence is TGTGCCAGCAGTTCCACCGGGACTAGCGGGGGGGCCTATGAGCAGTTCTTC.

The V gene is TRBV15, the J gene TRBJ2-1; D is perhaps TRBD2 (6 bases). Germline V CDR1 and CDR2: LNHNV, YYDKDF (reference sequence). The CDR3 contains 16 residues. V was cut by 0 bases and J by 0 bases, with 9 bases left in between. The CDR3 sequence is CATSRDGGSSYNEQFF. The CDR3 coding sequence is TGTGCCACCAGCAGAGATGGAGGGAGCTCCTACAATGAGCAGTTCTTC.

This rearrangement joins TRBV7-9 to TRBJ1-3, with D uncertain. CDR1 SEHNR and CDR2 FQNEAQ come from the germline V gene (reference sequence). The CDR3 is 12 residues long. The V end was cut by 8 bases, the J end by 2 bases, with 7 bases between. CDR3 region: CASGRTGNTIYF. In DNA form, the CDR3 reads TGTGCCAGCGGGAGGACTGGAAACACCATATATTTT.

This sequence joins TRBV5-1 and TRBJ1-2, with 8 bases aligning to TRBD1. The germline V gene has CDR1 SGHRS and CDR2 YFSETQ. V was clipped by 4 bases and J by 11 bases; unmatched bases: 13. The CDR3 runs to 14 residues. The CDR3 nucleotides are TGCGCCAGCAGCCCGAGGACAGGGAATTACGAGTACACCTTC. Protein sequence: CASSPRTGNYEYTF.